This T cell receptor (beta chain) was found in a study of shared clonotypes between healthy human individuals. A word on this clone: Its specificity is unknown.

Template for every sorted-subset replicate PCR totaled approximately 0.2 ug DNA, approximately 30,000 T cell genomes. Original handling: From ImmunoSEQ came sequences covering only the junction and carrying no quality scores, so filtering differed. TCRdb's table, derived via immunoSEQ multiplex PCR, lists solely in-frame clones and lacks some. V, J and clone size are those of that table, while D and trimming were read from the DNA. The sample records approximately 2,000,000 clones, 85% to 95% being singletons. This CDR3 comprises 13 residues. V shed 6 bases and J shed 9 bases, with 17 bases lying between them. The germline V gene encodes CDR1 MNHEY and CDR2 SMNVEV (reference sequence). Study results and caveats: Naive subsets typically showed greater estimated richness than memory subsets. Clonotype sharing across donors was expected to vary with sequencing depth.

Sequencing input: naive CD4+ T cells from PBMCs. The subset was: CD45RA+ positively selected. This clonotype originated in a man younger than 35 in good health. Some clones in this sample may be carry-over from other donors' samples. This sequence joins TRBV27 and TRBJ2-5; tentative D call: TRBD2 (7 bases). CDR3 amino acids: CASSQLGAGAQYF. As DNA, the CDR3 is TGTGCCAGCAGCCAACTGGGGGCGGGGGCCCAGTACTTC.